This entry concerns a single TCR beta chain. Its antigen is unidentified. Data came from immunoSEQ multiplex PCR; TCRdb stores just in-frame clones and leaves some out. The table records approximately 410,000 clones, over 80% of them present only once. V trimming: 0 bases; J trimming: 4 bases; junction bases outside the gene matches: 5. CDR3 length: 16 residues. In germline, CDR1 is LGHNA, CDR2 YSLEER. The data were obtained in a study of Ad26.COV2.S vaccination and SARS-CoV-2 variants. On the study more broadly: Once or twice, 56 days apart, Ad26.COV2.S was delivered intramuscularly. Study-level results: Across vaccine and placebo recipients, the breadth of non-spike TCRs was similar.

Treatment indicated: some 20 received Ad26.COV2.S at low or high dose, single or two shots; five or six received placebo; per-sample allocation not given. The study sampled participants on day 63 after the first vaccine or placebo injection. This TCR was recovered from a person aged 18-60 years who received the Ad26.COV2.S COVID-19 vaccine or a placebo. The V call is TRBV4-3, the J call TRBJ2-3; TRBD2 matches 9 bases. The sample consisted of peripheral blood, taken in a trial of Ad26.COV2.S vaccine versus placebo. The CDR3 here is CASSQDLSSGADTQYF. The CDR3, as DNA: TGCGCCAGCAGCCAAGATCTGTCTAGCGGGGCAGATACGCAGTATTTT.